The clone carrying this T cell receptor beta chain was recorded many times. As yet, its antigen is unknown. The data were obtained in a study of T-cell memory formation after mild COVID-19. Study-wide context: Most TCR clusters belonged to a single donor. Overall study findings and caveats: Nothing showed for sure that second-wave clones peaking on day 37 were SARS-CoV-2 specific. Among clones contracting day 15 to 85, CD4/CD8 was balanced, whereas later expanders leaned CD4+.

Libraries for TCRalpha and TCRbeta carried sample barcodes and unique molecular identifiers via 5'RACE. MiXCR was run by TCRdb on the 5' RACE reads, yielding one entry per CDR3 protein. The sample lists roughly 150,000 distinct CDR3 sequences; under 15% were seen once. Between the trimmed V and J ends, which lost 0 bases and 1 base, there was a span of 10 bases. The CDR3 spans 16 residues. Per the germline V gene, CDR1 is SGHRS and CDR2 is YFSETQ. The sequence derives from a man aged 18 to 29 who had mild COVID-19 (a few samples of this study predate the infection). Cell type and time point are not known. This chain connects TRBV5-1 to TRBJ2-2, with D maybe TRBD2 (5 bases). The source material was PBMCs or a T cell subset sorted from them (not recorded which). The CDR3 protein is CASSLEAGVNTGELFF. In nucleotides, the CDR3 is TGCGCCAGCAGCTTGGAGGCCGGGGTGAACACCGGGGAGCTGTTTTTT.